This T cell receptor (beta chain) was captured in a study of blood T cell repertoires in COVID-19 (dated by TCRdb to 2019 to 2021). Notes on the research overall: Samples from collaborators originated in the United States, Italy and Spain and spanned both the acute and convalescent phases of COVID-19. The material from the prospective study consisted of cDNA or gDNA derived from T cells, B-cell-depleted T cells, or PBMCs. The repertoires were released in a freely available public database intended as a resource for research on the immune response to SARS-CoV-2. Deeply sampled blood TCRbeta repertoires from subjects exposed to, actively infected with, or recovered from COVID-19 were included in the dataset. Where available, HLA class I and class II types were obtained from metadata supplied by the sample provider rather than from assay-based typing. Nearly every sample came with metadata listing a de-identified subject ID, COVID-19 status, age in years and sex. Samples were obtained from the ongoing ImmuneRACE study (first 160 participants) and from about 1,300 subjects provided by 6 global collaborators.

Regarding this clone: Its antigen is currently not known. Base quality data are lacking; no much larger clone is found one base away.

Points the paper makes about the study in general: How much clinical and demographic metadata was included differed by source and by participant, and the metadata was provided uncurated.

Collaborating institutions collected whole blood in K2EDTA tubes following their own protocols. Collaborator samples were shipped for TCRbeta analysis as frozen whole blood, isolated PBMCs, or DNA extracted from either sample type. Germline trimming amounts to 1 base on V and 5 bases on J, with 13 as the count of junction bases outside the gene matches. The germline V gene (reference sequence) specifies GTSNPN as CDR1 and SVGIG as CDR2. From its cysteine to its phenylalanine, the CDR3 spans 16 amino acids. The sequence is cut down to CDR3 DNA, 48 bases in frame from base 1. The immunoSEQ Assay, a bias-controlled multiplex PCR, was used to amplify TCRbeta CDR3 regions from genomic DNA. The study's own analysis went as follows. Nucleated cell counts per sample were estimated from amplification of reference gene primers within the assay. To quantify the absolute abundance of each unique TCRbeta CDR3 rearrangement, sequence reads were collapsed and filtered. For each sample, productive Simpson clonality was calculated as the square root of Simpson's diversity index over productive rearrangements. In TCRdb, the immuneACCESS table is reduced to in-frame sequences with V and J assigned. These tables do not hold every clone; where another copy was compared, an unresolved V gene accounts for under half, and the others remain unexplained. That table supplies the V and J calls and clone size; D and trimming were determined from the DNA. Counted in this sample were about 65,000 clones; approximately 75% of them appeared once. Around 14% of the sample goes to the ten largest clones.

Recombination connected TRBV30 to TRBJ1-1, with TRBD1 identical over 7 junction bases. Specimen: peripheral blood. This sequence originates from an elderly man with acute or convalescent COVID-19. The CDR3 protein is CAWSEGGPHLGTEAFF. The nucleotides are TGTGCCTGGAGTGAAGGGGGCCCACATCTTGGTACTGAAGCTTTCTTT.